This T cell receptor (beta chain) was documented in a study of T cells after somatic rescue of genetic block. The CDR3 runs to 16 residues. Germline lookup yields CDR1 MGHRA and CDR2 YSYEKL. V dropped 0 bases and J dropped 9; count of bases not matched to a gene: 6. Repertoires were generated with immunoSEQ multiplex PCR, while TCRdb's copy carries only in-frame clones and drops some. The sample holds under 150,000 clones, approximately 90% seen once. The J gene is TRBJ1-6, the V gene TRBV4-1, with 9 bases that match TRBD1. Sequenced sample: peripheral blood mononuclear cells (PBMCs). The sequence was collected from a young woman. The CDR3 loop is CASSQEWTGEGSPLHF. The CDR3, as DNA: TGCGCCAGCAGCCAAGAGTGGACAGGGGAGGGTTCACCCCTCCACTTT.